This T cell receptor (beta chain) was identified in a study of T-cell reconstitution after alpha-beta-depleted transplantation in children. The library targeted TCRbeta and was prepared with unique molecular identifiers. TCRdb re-called the PCR reads with MiXCR, one entry per CDR3 protein. The sample shows roughly 180,000 distinct CDR3 sequences, approximately 10% of them seen only once. Overall study results and limits: Surviving recipient T cells and thymic progenitors accounted for the high day-60 TCRbeta diversity observed in some patients. Newly produced T cells mostly accounted for T-cell counts and diversity one year post-transplant. The origin of alpha-beta T cells about two months after transplant was reportedly several hundred expanded graft clones.

Germline CDR1 SGHRS, CDR2 YFSETQ. Trimming pared 1 base from V and 3 bases from J, leaving 8 bases between. This CDR3 has 14 amino acids. At least ten counts were recorded for this clonotype. The antigen is undetermined. This sequence originates from a boy between 2 and 10 years old with acute myeloid leukemia, due to receive a stem cell transplant. The chain joins TRBV5-1 to TRBJ2-1; D uncertain. The sequences come from PBMCs, collected before TCRalphabeta/CD19-depleted stem cell transplant. The CDR3 DNA reads TGCGCCAGCAGCTTGCAGGTTGACTACAATGAGCAGTTCTTC. Translation gives CASSLQVDYNEQFF.